A single sample gave rise to the 24 T cell receptor beta chains below, sequenced in a study of T cells after posttransplantation cyclophosphamide. Busulfan-fludarabine conditioning, marrow transplant, and cyclophosphamide on days +3 and +4 were administered. Assay used: immunoSEQ multiplex PCR; TCRdb lists only in-frame clones, some missing. Counted here are 3,200 or so clones, approximately 85% occurring once; the ten biggest clones make up over 6%. The specimen was PBMCs, collected after allogeneic stem cell transplant with posttransplant cyclophosphamide. Receptors were obtained from a female patient aged 50-59 years who received an allogeneic stem cell transplant from an unrelated donor, was CMV-positive, and had acute and chronic GVHD. Some of the T cells might come from the graft donor.

This rearrangement joins TRBV19 to TRBJ2-1, with 9 nucleotides matching TRBD2. Trimming took 2 bases from V and 4 from J; bases not matched to a gene: 3. The CDR3 runs to 15 residues. The germline CDR1 and CDR2 sequences are LNHDA and SQIVND (reference sequence). The CDR3, as DNA: TGTGCCAGTAGTATAAGCGGGGGGCGGTACAATGAGCAGTTCTTC. It is translated as CASSISGGRYNEQFF. The entire variable domain, with the rest obtained from reference TRBV19 and TRBJ2-1, is as follows: DGGITQSPKYLFRKEGQNVTLSCEQNLNHDAMYWYRQDPGQGLRLIYYSQIVNDFQKGDIAEGYSVSREKKESFPLTVTSAQKNPTAFYLCASSISGGRYNEQFFGPGTRLTVL.

Concerning this clone: A junction end diverges from the germline sequence, so it may reflect a read error. The V call is TRBV7-7, the J call TRBJ1-1, with unresolved D. From germline, CDR1 is SSHAT and CDR2 FNYEAQ (reference sequence). The CDR3 spans 13 residues. CDR3 in DNA: TGTGCTAGCAGCCCGACCCCCGGGGCTGAAGCTTTCTTT. The encoded protein is CASSPTPGAEAFF.

In the case of this clone: One end of the junction is discordant with germline, which a read error may explain. The V and J genes are TRBV11-2 and TRBJ1-2; no clear D gene. Germline assignment: CDR1 SGHAT and CDR2 FQNNGV. This CDR3 contains 11 residues. The CDR3 region is CASSFGPLPNF. Written as DNA, the CDR3 is TGTGCCAGCAGCTTTGGCCCTTTACCCAACTTC.

The gene calls are TRBV4-3 and TRBJ2-2; tentatively, D is TRBD2 (5 bases). CDR3 length equals 15 residues. CDR1 and CDR2 (germline): LGHNA, YSLEER. V lost 1 base and J lost 5, with 11 bases in between. The DNA of the CDR3 is TGCGCCAGCAGCCAAGTTTCTTGGAGGACCGGGGAGCTGTTTTTT. It encodes CASSQVSWRTGELFF.

The chain uses TRBV7-6 and TRBJ2-1, with D unresolved. From germline, CDR1 is SGHVS and CDR2 FNYEAQ. The CDR3 is 13 amino acids. V was shortened by 5 bases and J by 0 bases, with 5 bases between the two germline ends. The CDR3 reads CASSLSSYNEQFF. In DNA, the CDR3 is TGTGCCAGCAGCCTGAGCTCCTACAATGAGCAGTTCTTC.

The genes are TRBV19 and TRBJ2-3; TRBD2 matches 12 bases. The CDR3 has 16 residues. Germline V gene sequence: CDR1 LNHDA, CDR2 SQIVND (reference sequence). V trimming: 5 bases; J trimming: 3 bases; junction bases outside the gene matches: 6. This CDR3 reads CASSFASGGGTDTQYF. CDR3 coding DNA: TGTGCCAGTAGTTTCGCTAGCGGGGGGGGAACAGATACGCAGTATTTT.

This clone was observed a single time. The CDR3 DNA follows: TGTGCCAGCAGAGCTCGCGCTACGGTTGGAGAGACCCAGTACTTC. Protein: CASRARATVGETQYF. The rearrangement links TRBV28 to TRBJ2-5; D is unclear. In germline, CDR1 is MDHEN, CDR2 SYDVKM. The CDR3 runs 15 residues. Deletions cut 6 bases from V and 4 bases from J, with 18 bases between.

The chain joins TRBV7-6 to TRBJ2-7; a weak D match, TRBD2 (6 bases). The CDR3 is made up of 15 amino acids. Deletions cut 5 bases from V and 4 bases from J, with 18 bases between. Germline CDR1 SGHVS, CDR2 FNYEAQ. CDR3 amino acids: CASSTLAGFSYEQYF. Here the CDR3 DNA reads TGTGCCAGCAGCACCCTCGCGGGGTTTTCGTACGAGCAGTACTTC.

The chain employs TRBV30 and TRBJ2-1; 10 nucleotides align to TRBD1. This CDR3 spans 14 amino acids. Germline values: CDR1 GTSNPN, CDR2 SVGIG (reference sequence). The ends lost 1 base at V and 4 bases at J; junction bases unmatched: 1. CDR3 nucleotide sequence: TGTGCCTGGAGTGGGGACAGGGGTTACAATGAGCAGTTCTTC. Translating it yields CAWSGDRGYNEQFF.

This chain uses TRBV5-1 with TRBJ1-6; tentative D call: TRBD1 (6 bases). The CDR3 covers 16 residues. V lost 0 bases, J lost 3 bases, and 10 bases lay in between. Germline V gives CDR1 SGHRS, CDR2 YFSETQ. The CDR3 nucleotides are TGCGCCAGCAGCTTGGATGGGACAAGCTATAATTCACCCCTCCACTTT. It encodes CASSLDGTSYNSPLHF.

The gene calls are TRBV4-3 and TRBJ2-3; D is undetermined. Germline values: CDR1 LGHNA, CDR2 YSLEER. This CDR3 has 16 residues. Trimming shortened V by 0 bases and J by 4 bases, and 14 bases separated the two germline ends. This CDR3 is CASSQDWQSRADTQYF. CDR3 sequence (DNA): TGCGCCAGCAGCCAAGATTGGCAGAGTCGGGCAGATACGCAGTATTTT.

The gene calls are TRBV29-1 and TRBJ2-3; TRBD2 matches 8 bases. The CDR3 covers 15 residues. V shed 4 bases and J 4 bases; nucleotides not matched to a gene: 10. Looked up from germline, CDR1 is SQVTM and CDR2 is ANQGSEA. The CDR3 nucleotides are TGCAGCGTTGTTGTCGGGAGGGATTTCTCAGATACGCAGTATTTT. This encodes CSVVVGRDFSDTQYF.

J is TRBJ2-7 and V is TRBV5-8; 10 bases are shared with TRBD1. CDR1 SGHTS and CDR2 YDEGEE come from the germline V gene. CDR3 length: 15 amino acids. Unmatched junction bases numbered 3, after V lost 3 bases and J lost 0 bases. The CDR3 spells CASSWDRGNSYEQYF. The CDR3 nucleotides are TGTGCCAGCAGCTGGGACAGGGGAAACTCCTACGAGCAGTACTTC.

The chain links TRBV7-8 to TRBJ2-7, with D possibly being TRBD1 (5 bases). Germline V lookup: CDR1 SGHVS, CDR2 FQNEAQ. V was clipped by 6 bases and J by 3 bases, with 12 bases between them. There are 13 residues in the CDR3. The CDR3 spells CASRHHQGYEQYF. The CDR3 DNA follows: TGTGCCAGCAGACATCACCAGGGCTACGAGCAGTACTTC.

This clone was found a few times. V gene TRBV6-5 combines with J gene TRBJ1-1; 8 bases are a match to TRBD1. V dropped 6 bases and J dropped 5; count of bases not matched to a gene: 8. CDR3 length equals 14 residues. Germline CDR1 and CDR2: MNHEY and SVGAGI. CDR3 nucleotides: TGTGCCAGCAGGACCCCAGGGGGCGCAACTGAAGCTTTCTTT. It yields the protein CASRTPGGATEAFF.

The V call is TRBV2, the J call TRBJ2-1; 8 bases align to TRBD2. The CDR3 spans 15 residues. Germline V gene lookup returns CDR1 SNHLY and CDR2 FYNNEI. V lost 4 bases, J lost 7 bases, and 9 bases stayed unmatched. The CDR3 sequence: CASSVDGGGYNEQFF. Written as DNA, the CDR3 is TGTGCCAGCAGTGTGGACGGGGGGGGATATAATGAGCAGTTCTTC.

The gene calls are TRBV2 and TRBJ2-1, with a weak D call TRBD1 (5 bases). CDR1 and CDR2 from the germline V gene are SNHLY and FYNNEI. The ends were cut back, 6 bases at V and 5 bases at J, with 14 bases in the middle. The CDR3 covers 14 residues. CDR3: CASSAVGQDNEQFF. DNA for the CDR3: TGTGCCAGCAGCGCCGTGGGGCAGGACAATGAGCAGTTCTTC.

This clone is deemed large. V gene TRBV28 combines with J gene TRBJ2-7; 12 bases line up with TRBD1. V lost 5 bases to trimming and J lost 6 bases; unmatched junction nucleotides: 5. This CDR3 is 14 amino acids long. Germline V gene data show CDR1 as MDHEN and CDR2 as SYDVKM. For the CDR3, the DNA is TGTGCCAGCAGTACGGGACAGGGGGCGTTCGAGCAGTACTTC. Translated, it gives CASSTGQGAFEQYF.

V usage is TRBV5-8 and J usage is TRBJ1-1; no firm D call. Trimming took off 3 bases at V and 1 base at J, with 7 bases between the two ends. This CDR3 region has 13 residues. Per germline, CDR1 SGHTS and CDR2 YDEGEE. The CDR3 is CASSYPQNTEAFF. CDR3 sequence (DNA): TGTGCCAGCAGCTATCCACAGAACACTGAAGCTTTCTTT.

The rearrangement uses TRBV5-7 and TRBJ1-5; 7 nucleotides match TRBD1. TRBV5-7 is labeled an ORF, and its function is uncertain. The V and J ends lost 4 bases and 0 bases, in that order; junction bases with no gene match: 13. The CDR3 extends over 18 amino acids. CDR3 sequence reads: CASSLRGQDKYSNQPQHF. In DNA form, the CDR3 reads TGTGCCAGCAGCCTTAGGGGGCAGGATAAGTATAGCAATCAGCCCCAGCATTTT.

This clone was counted only a few times. V gene TRBV7-2 combines with J gene TRBJ2-7; TRBD1 matches 9 bases. The CDR3 loop spans 15 amino acids. Germline CDR1 and CDR2: SGHTA and FQGNSA. V was pared by 5 bases and J by 7 bases, with 12 bases of the junction left unmatched. CDR3 region: CASSRNTGGLGEQYF. CDR3 bases: TGTGCCAGCAGCCGCAATACAGGGGGCCTTGGTGAGCAGTACTTC.

The chain uses TRBV30 and TRBJ1-2; D is undetermined. V gave up 0 bases and J gave up 8 bases, with 7 bases separating them. The CDR3 is 11 amino acids. In germline, CDR1 is GTSNPN, CDR2 SVGIG (reference sequence). CDR3 coding DNA: TGTGCCTGGAGTGTTTTCGAGGGCTACACCTTC. Protein sequence: CAWSVFEGYTF.

This chain links TRBV28 with TRBJ2-7; 9 bases fit TRBD2. CDR1 and CDR2 from the germline V gene are MDHEN and SYDVKM. The CDR3 sequence is 14 residues long. With V trimmed by 4 bases and J by 3 bases, 4 bases remained unmatched. Here the CDR3 reads CASSYSGSLYEQYF. For the CDR3, the DNA is TGTGCCAGCAGTTATAGCGGGAGCCTCTACGAGCAGTACTTC.

This clone was detected only once. This chain uses TRBV7-3 with TRBJ1-2, with D uncertain. The CDR3 covers 15 residues. In germline, CDR1 is SGHTA, CDR2 FQGTGA. V dropped 5 bases and J dropped 7 bases, with 20 bases sitting between them. CDR3 sequence reads: CASSRRAQDERGYTF. CDR3 coding DNA: TGTGCCAGCAGCCGAAGAGCCCAAGATGAGCGTGGCTACACCTTC.